This T cell receptor (beta chain) was captured by sequencing in a study of T cell responses to AZD1222 COVID-19 vaccine. Notes on the study in general: Reportedly, nearly half of unique spike TCRs recognized epitopes outside B.1.351/B.1.1.7 mutations.

The V end was cut by 0 bases, the J end by 5 bases, with 16 bases between. This CDR3 region has 16 residues. CDR1 MNHEY and CDR2 SVGEGT come from the germline V gene. Sequencing was performed with immunoSEQ multiplex PCR; in TCRdb, only in-frame clones are kept and a portion is missing. The repertoire has around 150,000 clones, approximately 92% of them found once; the top ten carry approximately 3.6%. As for this clone: Its antigen remains unknown.

This specimen consisted of peripheral blood, obtained 28 days after the second AZD1222 dose. The chain links TRBV6-2 or TRBV6-3 to TRBJ1-1, with D perhaps matching TRBD1 (5 bases). This TCR was recovered from an adult who received the AZD1222 COVID-19 vaccine. In DNA, the CDR3 is TGTGCCAGCAGTTACTCTACACAGGTCCGACAAACTGAAGCTTTCTTT. It is translated as CASSYSTQVRQTEAFF.